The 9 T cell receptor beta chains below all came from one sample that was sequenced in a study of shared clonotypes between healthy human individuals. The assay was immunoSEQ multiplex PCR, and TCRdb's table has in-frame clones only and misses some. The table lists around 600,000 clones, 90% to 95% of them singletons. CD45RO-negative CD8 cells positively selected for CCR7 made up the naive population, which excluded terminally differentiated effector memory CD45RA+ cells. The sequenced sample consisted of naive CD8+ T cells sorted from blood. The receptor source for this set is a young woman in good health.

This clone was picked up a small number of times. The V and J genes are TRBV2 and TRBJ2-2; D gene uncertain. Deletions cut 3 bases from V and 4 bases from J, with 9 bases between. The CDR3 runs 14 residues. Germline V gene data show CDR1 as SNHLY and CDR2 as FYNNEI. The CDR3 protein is CASSEKVLTGELFF. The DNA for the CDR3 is TGTGCCAGCAGTGAGAAGGTACTCACCGGGGAGCTGTTTTTT.

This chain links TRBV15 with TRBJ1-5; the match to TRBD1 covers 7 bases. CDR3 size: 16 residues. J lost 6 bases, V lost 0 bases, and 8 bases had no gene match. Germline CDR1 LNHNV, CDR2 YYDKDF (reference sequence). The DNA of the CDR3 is TGTGCCACCAGCAGAGAGTTTCAGGGGGTCGGTCAGCCCCAGCATTTT. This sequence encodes CATSREFQGVGQPQHF. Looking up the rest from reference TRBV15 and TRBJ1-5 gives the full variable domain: DAMVIQNPRYQVTQFGKPVTLSCSQTLNHNVMYWYQQKSSQAPKLLFHYYDKDFNNEADTPDNFQSRRPNTSFCFLDIRSPGLGDTAMYLCATSREFQGVGQPQHFGDGTRLSIL.

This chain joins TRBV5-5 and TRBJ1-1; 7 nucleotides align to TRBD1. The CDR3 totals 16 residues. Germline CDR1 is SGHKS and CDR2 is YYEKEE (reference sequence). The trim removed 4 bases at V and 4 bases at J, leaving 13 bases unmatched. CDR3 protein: CASSPPDRDRGTEAFF. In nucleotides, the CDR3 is TGTGCCAGCAGCCCGCCCGACAGGGATCGGGGCACTGAAGCTTTCTTT.

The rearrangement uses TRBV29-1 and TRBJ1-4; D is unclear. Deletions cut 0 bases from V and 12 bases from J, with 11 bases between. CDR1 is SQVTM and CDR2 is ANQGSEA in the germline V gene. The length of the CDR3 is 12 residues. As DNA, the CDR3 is TGCAGCGTTGAAGAAGTCCTTGGGGAACTGTTTTTT. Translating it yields CSVEEVLGELFF. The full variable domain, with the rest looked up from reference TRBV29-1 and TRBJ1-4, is SAVISQKPSRDICQRGTSLTIQCQVDSQVTMMFWYRQQPGQSLTLIATANQGSEATYESGFVIDKFPISRPNLTFSTLTVSNMSPEDSSIYLCSVEEVLGELFFGSGTQLSVL.

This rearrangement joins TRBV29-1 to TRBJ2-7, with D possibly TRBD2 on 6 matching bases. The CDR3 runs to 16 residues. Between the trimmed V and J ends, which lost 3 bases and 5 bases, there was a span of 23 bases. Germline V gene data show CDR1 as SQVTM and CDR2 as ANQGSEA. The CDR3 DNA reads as TGCAGCGTTGAGGGTAGCGGCTTAGGAAACGGGAACGAGCAGTACTTC. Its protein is CSVEGSGLGNGNEQYF.

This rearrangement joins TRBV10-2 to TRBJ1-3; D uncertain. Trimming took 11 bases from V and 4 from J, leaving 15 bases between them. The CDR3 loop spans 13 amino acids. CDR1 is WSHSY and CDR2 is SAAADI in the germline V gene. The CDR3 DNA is TGCGCCTCCTCCGGGTGGTCGGGAAACACCATATATTTT. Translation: CASSGWSGNTIYF.

As DNA, the CDR3 is TGTGCCAGCAGCTTGTCGGACAATACCTACAATGAGCAGTTCTTC. It translates to CASSLSDNTYNEQFF. The chain has TRBV5-6 and TRBJ2-1; D is perhaps TRBD1 (5 bases). The V end was cut by 1 base, the J end by 2 bases, with 10 bases between. Germline V CDR1 and CDR2: SGHDT, YYEEEE. This CDR3 spans 15 amino acids.

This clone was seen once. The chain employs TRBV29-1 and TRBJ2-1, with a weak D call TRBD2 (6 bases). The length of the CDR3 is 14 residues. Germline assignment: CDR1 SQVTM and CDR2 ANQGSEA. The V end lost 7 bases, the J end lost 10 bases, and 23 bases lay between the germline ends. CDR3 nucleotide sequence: TGCAGCGCCACTAGCTTACAGAACGTGAAGGAGCAGTTCTTC. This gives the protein CSATSLQNVKEQFF.

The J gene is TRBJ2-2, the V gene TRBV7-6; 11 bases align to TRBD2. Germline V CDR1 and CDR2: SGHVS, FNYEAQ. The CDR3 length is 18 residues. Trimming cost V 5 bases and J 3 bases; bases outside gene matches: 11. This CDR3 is CASSQINSGRADTGELFF. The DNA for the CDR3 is TGTGCCAGCAGCCAAATTAATAGCGGGAGGGCCGACACCGGGGAGCTGTTTTTT.